These 5 T cell receptor beta chains came from one sample sequenced in a study of CD8+ T cells in alopecia areata. Reverse transcription of extracted RNA yielded cDNA, which provided the sequencing template. Produced via immunoSEQ multiplex PCR; TCRdb's table is partial and in-frame only. Counted here are 150,000 or so clones, 80% to 90% occurring once; the ten biggest clones make up more than 12%. Sequenced material: CD8+ T cells sorted from blood, taken at week 0. These receptors all come from a human donor with alopecia areata.

The chain links TRBV11-3 to TRBJ2-1; D is ambiguous. In germline, CDR1 is SGHNT, CDR2 YENEEA. With 3 bases removed from V and 4 bases from J, the gap between germline ends came to 16 bases. This CDR3 spans 16 amino acids. CDR3 coding DNA: TGTGCCAGCAGCTTTACAGCTAGTGGGGATTACAATGAGCAGTTCTTC. This codes for CASSFTASGDYNEQFF.

This rearrangement joins TRBV29-1 to TRBJ2-7; D possibly corresponds to TRBD1 (6 bases). Trimming shortened V by 7 bases and J by 2 bases, and 18 bases separated the two germline ends. The CDR3 contains 14 residues. Germline V gene sequence: CDR1 SQVTM, CDR2 ANQGSEA. This chain's CDR3 is CSAGPGQSPYEQYF. The CDR3 nucleotides read TGCAGCGCCGGACCTGGACAGTCCCCCTACGAGCAGTACTTC.

The chain carries TRBV14 and TRBJ1-1; D not resolved. The CDR3 extends over 12 amino acids. The V gene's germline CDR1 is SGHDN and CDR2 FVKESK. V gave up 2 bases and J gave up 8 bases, with 9 bases separating them. The CDR3 sequence is CASSQLLGEAFF. CDR3 bases: TGTGCCAGCAGCCAATTGTTAGGGGAAGCTTTCTTT.

V and J are TRBV6-1 and TRBJ1-1, with D maybe TRBD1 (5 bases). With 1 base removed from V and 5 bases from J, the gap between germline ends came to 14 bases. CDR1 is MNHNS, CDR2 SASEGT, per germline. There are 15 residues in the CDR3. CDR3: CASSEGAGLITEAFF. CDR3 DNA: TGTGCCAGCAGTGAAGGGGCAGGGTTAATAACTGAAGCTTTCTTT.

The chain joins TRBV29-1 to TRBJ2-1, with D unclear. From germline, CDR1 is SQVTM and CDR2 ANQGSEA. CDR3 size: 13 residues. V lost 4 bases to trimming and J lost 0 bases, with 7 bases between them. The CDR3 spells CSVVGISYNEQFF. CDR3 nucleotide sequence: TGCAGCGTTGTGGGGATCTCCTACAATGAGCAGTTCTTC.